Each of the 9 T cell receptor beta chains below was sequenced from the same sample in a study of T cell responses to AZD1222 COVID-19 vaccine (dated by TCRdb to about 2021). What the time point label conveys for this sample: baseline before first vaccination. The library was prepared using the immunoSEQ multiplex PCR assay. TCRdb obtained this table from immuneACCESS and retained in-frame rearrangements with V and J assigned. These tables miss some clones; where compared with another copy, unresolved V genes account for less than half of the shortfall, and the remainder is unexplained. For this sample the table gives some 40,000 clones, of which about three quarters were detected only once. Together, the top ten hold about 3.7% of the sample. The material was peripheral blood, obtained on day 0 of AZD1222 vaccination. The receptor source for this set is an adult in good health.

V usage is TRBV6-2 or TRBV6-3 and J usage is TRBJ2-5; D is undetermined. This CDR3 comprises 14 residues. V dropped 4 bases and J dropped 7 bases, with 16 bases sitting between them. Germline values: CDR1 MNHEY, CDR2 SVGEGT. CDR3 nucleotides: TGTGCCAGCAGTTCTACGCCGATCTATGGGACCCAGTACTTC. Translating gives CASSSTPIYGTQYF.

V gene TRBV18 combines with J gene TRBJ1-5, with D perhaps TRBD1 (5 bases). Trimming stripped 1 base from V and 1 base from J, with 11 bases between. The CDR3 runs 16 residues. The germline V gene encodes CDR1 KGHSH and CDR2 LQKENI. CDR3 DNA: TGTGCCAGCTCACCACAGGCCAGGGACAGCAATCAGCCCCAGCATTTT. Its protein product is CASSPQARDSNQPQHF.

V usage is TRBV11-3 and J usage is TRBJ1-1; no clear D. This CDR3 region has 13 residues. Germline CDR1 and CDR2: SGHNT and YENEEA. Trimming cost V 5 bases and J 5 bases, with 12 bases left between them. CDR3: CASSKGLGTEAFF. CDR3 bases: TGTGCCAGCAGCAAGGGTCTAGGGACTGAAGCTTTCTTT. Full variable domain (outside the CDR3, taken from reference TRBV11-3 and TRBJ1-1): EAGVVQSPRYKIIEKKQPVAFWCNPISGHNTLYWYLQNLGQGPELLIRYENEEAVDDSQLPKDRFSAERLKGVDSTLKIQPAELGDSAVYLCASSKGLGTEAFFGQGTRLTVV.

This rearrangement joins TRBV5-1 to TRBJ2-5; D possibly uses TRBD1 or TRBD2 (6 bases each). In germline, CDR1 is SGHRS, CDR2 YFSETQ. V was cut by 0 bases and J by 6 bases, with 12 bases left in between. The CDR3 runs 14 residues. The CDR3 region is CASSLDEGGKTQYF. The CDR3 DNA reads TGCGCCAGCAGCTTGGACGAGGGGGGAAAGACCCAGTACTTC.

This chain joins TRBV18 and TRBJ1-5, with D unresolved. The CDR3 has 14 amino acids. The germline V gene has CDR1 KGHSH and CDR2 LQKENI. Trimming cost V 6 bases and J 5 bases, with 14 bases left between them. CDR3 DNA sequence: TGTGCCAGCTCGGCTGGGCAGTCGGATCAGCCCCAGCATTTT. It translates to CASSAGQSDQPQHF.

The chain joins TRBV18 to TRBJ2-1; 7 bases match TRBD1. J was trimmed by 5 bases and V by 4 bases; bases with no gene match: 5. Germline CDR1 is KGHSH and CDR2 is LQKENI. The CDR3 loop spans 14 amino acids. The chain's CDR3 is CASSQDRAHNEQFF. For the CDR3, the DNA is TGTGCCAGCTCACAAGACAGGGCCCACAATGAGCAGTTCTTC.

V gene TRBV7-2 combines with J gene TRBJ1-4; D perhaps matches TRBD1 (6 bases). The germline V and J ends were trimmed by 5 bases and 3 bases, with 13 bases remaining between them. Germline V gene lookup returns CDR1 SGHTA and CDR2 FQGNSA. The CDR3 consists of 15 residues. The chain's CDR3 is CASSPGRTANEKLFF. Written as DNA, the CDR3 is TGTGCCAGCAGCCCAGGCAGGACAGCTAATGAAAAACTGTTTTTT.

J is TRBJ2-7 and V is TRBV5-4; TRBD2 is a possible D gene (6 bases). V gave up 1 base and J gave up 0 bases, with 8 bases separating them. In germline, CDR1 is SGHNT, CDR2 YYREEE (reference sequence). The CDR3 has 14 amino acids. CDR3 residues: CASSLPGVSYEQYF. The DNA of the CDR3 is TGTGCCAGCAGCTTGCCGGGGGTCTCCTACGAGCAGTACTTC.

This chain connects TRBV19 to TRBJ2-7; weak D call: TRBD1 (5 bases). The CDR3 sequence is 14 residues long. Trimming left V 5 bases short and J 4 bases short, with 15 bases between. Looked up from germline, CDR1 is LNHDA and CDR2 is SQIVND (reference sequence). The CDR3 loop reads CASSGQGLGYEQYF. For the CDR3, the DNA is TGTGCCAGTAGTGGGCAGGGCCTAGGGTACGAGCAGTACTTC.